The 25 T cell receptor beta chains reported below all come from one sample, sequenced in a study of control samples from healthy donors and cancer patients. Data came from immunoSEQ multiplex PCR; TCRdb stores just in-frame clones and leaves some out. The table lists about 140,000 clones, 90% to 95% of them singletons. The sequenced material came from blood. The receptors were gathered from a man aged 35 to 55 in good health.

The DNA for the CDR3 is TGTGCTAGTGGTTTGAGACAAAATGAAGCTTTCTTT. Its translation: CASGLRQNEAFF. The chain recombines TRBV12-5 with TRBJ1-1, with unresolved D. The CDR3 contains 12 residues. V lost 2 bases and J lost 7, with 8 bases in between. Germline V gene sequence: CDR1 LGHNT, CDR2 FRNRAP.

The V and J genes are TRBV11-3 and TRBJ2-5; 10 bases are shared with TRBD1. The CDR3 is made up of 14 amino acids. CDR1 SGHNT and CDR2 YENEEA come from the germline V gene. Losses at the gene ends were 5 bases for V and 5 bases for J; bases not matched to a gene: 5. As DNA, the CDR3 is TGTGCCAGCAGCCGAAGGACAGGGGGGGAGACCCAGTACTTC. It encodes CASSRRTGGETQYF.

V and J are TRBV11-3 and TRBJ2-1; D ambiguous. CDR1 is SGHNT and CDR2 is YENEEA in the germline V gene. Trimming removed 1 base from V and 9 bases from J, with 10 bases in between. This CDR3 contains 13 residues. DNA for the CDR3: TGTGCCAGCAGCTTAGGTTTAGTCGGTGAGCAGTTCTTC. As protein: CASSLGLVGEQFF.

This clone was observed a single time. CDR3 sequence reads: CASSFGTKNIQYF. CDR3 bases: TGTGCCAGCAGTTTTGGGACGAAAAACATTCAGTACTTC. V is TRBV12-3 or TRBV12-4 and J is TRBJ2-4; D may be TRBD1 or TRBD2 (5 bases each). This CDR3 is 13 amino acids long. Trimming took off 3 bases at V and 4 bases at J, with 7 bases between the two ends.

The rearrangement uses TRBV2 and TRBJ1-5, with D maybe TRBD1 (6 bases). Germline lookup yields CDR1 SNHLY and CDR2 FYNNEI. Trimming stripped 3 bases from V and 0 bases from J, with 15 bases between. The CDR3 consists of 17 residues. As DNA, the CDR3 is TGTGCCAGCAGTGAGGGAAGGGGGTCGGTTAGCAATCAGCCCCAGCATTTT. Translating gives CASSEGRGSVSNQPQHF.

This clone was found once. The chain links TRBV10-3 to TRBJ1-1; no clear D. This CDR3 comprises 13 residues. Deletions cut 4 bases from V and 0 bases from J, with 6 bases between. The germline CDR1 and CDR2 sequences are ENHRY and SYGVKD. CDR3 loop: CAISGQLNTEAFF. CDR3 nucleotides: TGTGCCATCAGTGGGCAGTTGAACACTGAAGCTTTCTTT.

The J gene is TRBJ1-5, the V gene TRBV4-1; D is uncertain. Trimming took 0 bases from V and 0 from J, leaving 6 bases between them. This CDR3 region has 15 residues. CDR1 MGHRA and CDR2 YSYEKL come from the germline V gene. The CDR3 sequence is CASSQDIFSNQPQHF. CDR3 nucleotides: TGCGCCAGCAGCCAAGACATTTTTAGCAATCAGCCCCAGCATTTT.

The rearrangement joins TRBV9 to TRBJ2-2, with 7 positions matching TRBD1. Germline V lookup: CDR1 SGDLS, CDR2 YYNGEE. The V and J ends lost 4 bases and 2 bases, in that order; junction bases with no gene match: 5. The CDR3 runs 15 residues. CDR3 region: CASSYRDRNTGELFF. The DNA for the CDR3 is TGTGCCAGCAGCTATCGGGACAGAAACACCGGGGAGCTGTTTTTT.

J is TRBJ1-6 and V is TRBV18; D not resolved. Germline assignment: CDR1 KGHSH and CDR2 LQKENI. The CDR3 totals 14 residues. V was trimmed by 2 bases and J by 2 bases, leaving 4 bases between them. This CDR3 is CASSPDTYNSPLHF. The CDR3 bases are TGTGCCAGCTCACCAGACACCTATAATTCACCCCTCCACTTT.

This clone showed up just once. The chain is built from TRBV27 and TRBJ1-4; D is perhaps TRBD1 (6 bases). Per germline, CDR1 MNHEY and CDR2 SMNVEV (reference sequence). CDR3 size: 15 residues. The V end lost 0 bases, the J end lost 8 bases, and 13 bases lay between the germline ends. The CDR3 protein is CASSLSSRGREKLFF. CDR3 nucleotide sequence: TGTGCCAGCAGTTTATCATCGAGGGGGAGGGAAAAACTGTTTTTT.

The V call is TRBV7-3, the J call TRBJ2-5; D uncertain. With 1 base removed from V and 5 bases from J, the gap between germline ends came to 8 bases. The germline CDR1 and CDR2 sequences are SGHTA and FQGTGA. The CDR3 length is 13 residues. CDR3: CASSLKGSETQYF. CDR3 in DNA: TGTGCCAGCAGCTTAAAAGGGTCGGAGACCCAGTACTTC.

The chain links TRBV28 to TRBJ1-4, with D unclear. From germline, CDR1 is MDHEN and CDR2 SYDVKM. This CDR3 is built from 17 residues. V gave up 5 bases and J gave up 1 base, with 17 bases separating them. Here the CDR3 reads CASSESGIRKTNEKLFF. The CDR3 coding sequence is TGTGCCAGCAGTGAGTCCGGGATCAGGAAAACTAATGAAAAACTGTTTTTT. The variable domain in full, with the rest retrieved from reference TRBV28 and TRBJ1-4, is DVKVTQSSRYLVKRTGEKVFLECVQDMDHENMFWYRQDPGLGLRLIYFSYDVKMKEKGDIPEGYSVSREKKERFSLILESASTNQTSMYLCASSESGIRKTNEKLFFGSGTQLSVL.

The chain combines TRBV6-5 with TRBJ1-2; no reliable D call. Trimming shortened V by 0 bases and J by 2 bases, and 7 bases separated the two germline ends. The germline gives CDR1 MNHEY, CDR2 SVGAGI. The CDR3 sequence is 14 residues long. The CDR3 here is CASSYSGSNYGYTF. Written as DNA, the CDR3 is TGTGCCAGCAGTTACTCGGGAAGCAACTATGGCTACACCTTC.

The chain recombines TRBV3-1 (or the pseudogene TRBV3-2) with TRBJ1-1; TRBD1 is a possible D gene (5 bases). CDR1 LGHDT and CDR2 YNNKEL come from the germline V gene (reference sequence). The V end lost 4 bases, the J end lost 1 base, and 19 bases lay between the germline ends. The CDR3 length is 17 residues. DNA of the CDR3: TGTGCCAGCAGCCGCGAGCCCCGGGGCAGGTGGAACACTGAAGCTTTCTTT. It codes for CASSREPRGRWNTEAFF.

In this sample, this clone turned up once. DNA for the CDR3: TGTGCCAGCAGCTTAGGGCCAGGCGTATCCTACGAGCAGTACTTC. This encodes CASSLGPGVSYEQYF. This chain connects TRBV7-6 to TRBJ2-7; D call uncertain. CDR3 length: 15 amino acids. Trimming left V 1 base short and J 1 base short, with 11 bases between. Germline CDR1 is SGHVS and CDR2 is FNYEAQ. Drawing the rest from reference TRBV7-6 and TRBJ2-7, the complete variable domain is GAGVSQSPRYKVTKRGQDVALRCDPISGHVSLYWYRQALGQGPEFLTYFNYEAQQDKSGLPNDRFSAERPEGSISTLTIQRTEQRDSAMYRCASSLGPGVSYEQYFGPGTRLTVT.

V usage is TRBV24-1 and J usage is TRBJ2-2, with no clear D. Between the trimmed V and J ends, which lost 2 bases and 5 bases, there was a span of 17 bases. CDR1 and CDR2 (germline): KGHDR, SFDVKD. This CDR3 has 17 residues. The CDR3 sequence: CATSDSRLTKGTGELFF. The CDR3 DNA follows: TGTGCCACCAGTGATTCGAGGCTTACTAAAGGTACCGGGGAGCTGTTTTTT.

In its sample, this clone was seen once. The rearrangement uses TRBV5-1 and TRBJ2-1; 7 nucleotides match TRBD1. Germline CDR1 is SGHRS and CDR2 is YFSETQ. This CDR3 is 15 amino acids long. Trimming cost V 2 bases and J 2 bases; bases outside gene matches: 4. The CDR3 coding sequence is TGCGCCAGCAGCTTACAGGGGCCAACCTACAATGAGCAGTTCTTC. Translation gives CASSLQGPTYNEQFF.

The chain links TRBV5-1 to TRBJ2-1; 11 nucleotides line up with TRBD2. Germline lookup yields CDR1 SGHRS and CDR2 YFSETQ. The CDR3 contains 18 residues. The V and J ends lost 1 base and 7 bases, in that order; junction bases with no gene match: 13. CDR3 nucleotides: TGCGCCAGCAGCTTGAAGACTAGCGGGGTATCCCTTTATAATGAGCAGTTCTTC. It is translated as CASSLKTSGVSLYNEQFF.

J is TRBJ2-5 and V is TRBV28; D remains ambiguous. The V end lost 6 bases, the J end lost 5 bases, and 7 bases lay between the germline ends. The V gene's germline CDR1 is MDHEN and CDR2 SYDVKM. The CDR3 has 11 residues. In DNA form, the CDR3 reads TGTGCCAGCAGCAATAGTGAGACCCAGTACTTC. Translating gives CASSNSETQYF. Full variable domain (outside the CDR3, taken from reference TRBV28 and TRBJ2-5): DVKVTQSSRYLVKRTGEKVFLECVQDMDHENMFWYRQDPGLGLRLIYFSYDVKMKEKGDIPEGYSVSREKKERFSLILESASTNQTSMYLCASSNSETQYFGPGTRLLVL.

CDR3 protein: CASSATDYNYGYTF. CDR3 coding DNA: TGTGCCAGCAGCGCGACAGATTATAACTATGGCTACACCTTC. J is TRBJ1-2 and V is TRBV9, with a weak D call TRBD1 (5 bases). From germline, CDR1 is SGDLS and CDR2 YYNGEE. V gave up 3 bases and J gave up 1 base, with 10 bases separating them. The CDR3 is 14 amino acids.

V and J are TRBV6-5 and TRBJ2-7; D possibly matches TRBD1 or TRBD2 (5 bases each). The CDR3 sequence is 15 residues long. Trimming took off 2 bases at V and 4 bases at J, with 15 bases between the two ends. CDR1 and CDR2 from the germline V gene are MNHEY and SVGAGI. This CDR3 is CASSYGVWGSYEQYF. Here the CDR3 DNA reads TGTGCCAGCAGTTACGGGGTTTGGGGGTCTTACGAGCAGTACTTC.

The CDR3 reads CASSLNTAASSYNEQFF. CDR3 coding DNA: TGTGCCAGCAGCCTGAATACAGCAGCCTCCTCCTACAATGAGCAGTTCTTC. This sequence joins TRBV7-8 and TRBJ2-1; D remains unclear. Germline V gene sequence: CDR1 SGHVS, CDR2 FQNEAQ. The V end lost 5 bases, the J end lost 0 bases, and 17 bases lay between the germline ends. The CDR3 spans 17 residues.

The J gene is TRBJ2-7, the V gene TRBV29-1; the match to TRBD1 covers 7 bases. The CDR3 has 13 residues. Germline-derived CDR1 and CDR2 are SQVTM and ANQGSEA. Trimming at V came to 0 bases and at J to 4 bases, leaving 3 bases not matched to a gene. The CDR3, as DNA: TGCAGCGTTGAAGACCCACAGGGGTACGAGCAGTACTTC. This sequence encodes CSVEDPQGYEQYF.

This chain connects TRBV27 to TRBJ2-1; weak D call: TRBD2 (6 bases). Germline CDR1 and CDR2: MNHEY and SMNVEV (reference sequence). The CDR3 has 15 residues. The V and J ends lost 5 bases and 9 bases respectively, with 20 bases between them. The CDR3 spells CASSTTGLGRGEQFF. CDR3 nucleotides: TGTGCCAGCAGTACGACGGGACTCGGAAGAGGTGAGCAGTTCTTC.

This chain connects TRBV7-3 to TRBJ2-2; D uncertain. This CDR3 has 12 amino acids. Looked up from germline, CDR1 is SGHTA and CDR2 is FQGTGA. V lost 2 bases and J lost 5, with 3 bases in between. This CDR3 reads CASSLETGELFF. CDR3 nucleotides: TGTGCCAGCAGCTTAGAGACCGGGGAGCTGTTTTTT.